The sequence of this TCR beta chain was determined in a study of a mutant IDH1 vaccine in newly diagnosed glioma. Study-level background: Treated patients had a mean age of about 40 years and an approximately 62% male, around 38% female split. Therapy received beforehand was radiotherapy, temozolomide, or both, with most patients given both.

The CDR3 loop spans 13 amino acids. Germline V gene sequence: CDR1 MNHEY, CDR2 SMNVEV (reference sequence). V was shortened by 5 bases and J by 2 bases, with 7 bases between the two germline ends. Note on this clone: Its antigen is not identified.

The table came from immunoSEQ multiplex PCR; TCRdb's copy has only in-frame clones and leaves some out. The profile shows some 120,000 clones, over 75% of them singletons. The sample's time point: week 11, during vaccination. Mutant IDH1 20-mer peptide, at 300 ug, made up each vaccine dose, with topical imiquimod. The receptor's source is a middle-aged man with glioma. The J gene is TRBJ2-4, the V gene TRBV27, with D maybe TRBD1 (6 bases). Sequencing was performed on PBMCs, taken from a glioma patient whose treatment included an IDH1 peptide vaccine. In DNA form, the CDR3 reads TGTGCCAGCAGTCAGGGGACCAAAAACATTCAGTACTTC. Amino acids: CASSQGTKNIQYF.